The 23 T cell receptor beta chains below were found in one sample sequenced in a study of T cell responses to AZD1222 COVID-19 vaccine. TCRdb's copy holds only in-frame clones and misses some; the assay was immunoSEQ multiplex PCR. The repertoire holds more than 35,000 clones, about 83% seen once, with under 65% in the top ten. This material consisted of peripheral blood, taken on day 0 of AZD1222 vaccination. All receptors come from an adult in good health.

The chain combines TRBV20-1 with TRBJ1-1, with D perhaps matching TRBD1 (5 bases). V dropped 3 bases and J dropped 3 bases, with 5 bases sitting between them. This CDR3 region has 11 residues. The germline CDR1 and CDR2 sequences are DFQATT and SNEGSKA (reference sequence). The CDR3 nucleotides read TGCAGTGCTAGGGGGGACACTGAAGCTTTCTTT. This encodes CSARGDTEAFF.

This chain uses TRBV5-4 with TRBJ2-7, with 7 bases matching TRBD1. CDR1 is SGHNT and CDR2 is YYREEE in the germline V gene (reference sequence). J lost 5 bases, V lost 0 bases, and 2 bases had no gene match. The CDR3 spans 13 residues. The CDR3 bases are TGTGCCAGCAGCTTGGAGGGGGCCCACGAGCAGTACTTC. It codes for CASSLEGAHEQYF.

The rearrangement uses TRBV5-6 and TRBJ2-7; D is unclear. The V gene lost 2 bases and the J gene lost 6 bases, with 9 bases spanning the gap. CDR1 SGHDT and CDR2 YYEEEE come from the germline V gene. The CDR3 covers 12 residues. CDR3 residues: CASSFMMFEQYF. The CDR3 coding sequence is TGTGCCAGCAGCTTCATGATGTTCGAGCAGTACTTC.

The chain employs TRBV3-1 (or the pseudogene TRBV3-2) and TRBJ2-1; no definite D call. The CDR3 sequence is 10 residues long. Germline loops: CDR1 LGHDT, CDR2 YNNKEL (reference sequence). The CDR3 reads CVSSQNEQFF. The CDR3 bases are TGTGTCTCTTCGCAAAATGAGCAGTTCTTC.

The rearrangement joins TRBV27 to TRBJ2-7; 8 bases are shared with TRBD1. After removal of 2 bases from V and 4 bases from J, the junction contained 19 bases not matched to a gene. Germline assignment: CDR1 MNHEY and CDR2 SMNVEV (reference sequence). The CDR3 length is 19 residues. For the CDR3, the DNA is TGTGCCAGCAGTTTAGGATCGAGTGGGAGGACAGGGCTCCGATACGAGCAGTACTTC. This sequence encodes CASSLGSSGRTGLRYEQYF.

This chain joins TRBV6-5 and TRBJ1-2, with D maybe TRBD1 (6 bases). CDR1 and CDR2 (germline): MNHEY, SVGAGI. V was shortened by 7 bases and J by 0 bases, with 9 bases between the two germline ends. The CDR3 loop spans 13 amino acids. The CDR3 here is CASKQGTNYGYTF. The CDR3, as DNA: TGTGCCAGCAAACAGGGTACTAACTATGGCTACACCTTC.

This clone was detected once. V is TRBV28 and J is TRBJ1-2; tentative D call: TRBD1 (5 bases). Germline V gene lookup returns CDR1 MDHEN and CDR2 SYDVKM. This CDR3 comprises 12 residues. V lost 7 bases and J lost 5, with 11 bases in between. This CDR3 reads CASTTASYGYTF. The CDR3, as DNA: TGTGCCAGCACGACAGCCTCATATGGCTACACCTTC.

V is TRBV19 and J is TRBJ2-6, with TRBD1 matching 9 bases. V lost 7 bases, J lost 3 bases, and 7 bases stayed unmatched. Looked up from germline, CDR1 is LNHDA and CDR2 is SQIVND (reference sequence). The CDR3 runs to 16 residues. The DNA for the CDR3 is TGTGCCAGTAACCTACAGGGGGCAGTTGGGGCCAACGTCCTGACTTTC. Translating it yields CASNLQGAVGANVLTF.

The gene calls are TRBV4-3 and TRBJ1-2; D is ambiguous. The V end lost 5 bases, the J end lost 4 bases, and 11 bases lay between the germline ends. CDR1 and CDR2 (germline): LGHNA, YSLEER. The CDR3 runs 13 residues. The CDR3, as DNA: TGCGCCAGCAGCAGTCCGGGGATCTATGGCTACACCTTC. Encoded protein: CASSSPGIYGYTF.

The rearrangement uses TRBV7-2 and TRBJ2-7; 11 bases fit TRBD1. Germline V gives CDR1 SGHTA, CDR2 FQGNSA. With V trimmed by 5 bases and J by 3 bases, 3 bases remained unmatched. This CDR3 region has 14 residues. The CDR3: CASSGGTGGYEQYF. CDR3 sequence (DNA): TGTGCCAGCAGCGGGGGGACAGGGGGCTACGAGCAGTACTTC.

Regarding this clone: The junction departs from the called germline gene at one end, perhaps through a read error. The chain employs TRBV7-7 and TRBJ1-4; a possible D gene is TRBD1 (5 bases). The CDR3 runs 16 residues. CDR1 is SSHAT, CDR2 FNYEAQ, per germline (reference sequence). The chain's CDR3 is CASSLGAGTTNEKLFF. CDR3 DNA: TGTGCTAGCAGCTTAGGGGCGGGAACAACTAATGAAAAACTGTTTTTT.

The rearrangement joins TRBV6-1 to TRBJ2-5, with TRBD2 identical over 9 bases. V was pared by 4 bases and J by 6 bases, with 12 bases of the junction left unmatched. Germline CDR1 reads MNHNS; CDR2 reads SASEGT. This CDR3 is built from 16 residues. The CDR3 DNA reads TGTGCCAGCAGTGGGGAGCGGGGGGTGCTAGAACAGACCCAGTACTTC. Protein product: CASSGERGVLEQTQYF.

The chain employs TRBV5-1 and TRBJ1-3; no firm D call. The V gene lost 3 bases and the J gene lost 0 bases, with 4 bases spanning the gap. Germline values: CDR1 SGHRS, CDR2 YFSETQ. CDR3 size: 13 residues. The CDR3 here is CASSWGSGNTIYF. CDR3 DNA: TGCGCCAGCAGCTGGGGCTCTGGAAACACCATATATTTT.

This chain's CDR3 is CASSVGSGLATYEQYF. The CDR3 DNA reads TGTGCCAGCAGCGTAGGTTCCGGACTAGCGACCTACGAGCAGTACTTC. The chain is built from TRBV9 and TRBJ2-7; 9 bases agree with TRBD2. With V trimmed by 0 bases and J by 2 bases, 6 bases remained unmatched. The V gene's germline CDR1 is SGDLS and CDR2 YYNGEE. CDR3 length equals 16 residues.

V usage is TRBV5-1 and J usage is TRBJ2-7; the D gene is possibly TRBD1 (6 bases). The CDR3 has 13 amino acids. V lost 4 bases to trimming and J lost 6 bases, with 14 bases between them. From germline, CDR1 is SGHRS and CDR2 YFSETQ. The CDR3, as DNA: TGCGCCAGCAGCAGCGGACAGAGCGGCGAGCAGTACTTC. Its protein is CASSSGQSGEQYF.

In DNA, the CDR3 is TGTGCCAGCAGACCCGGGGTTGGAAACACCATATATTTT. This codes for CASRPGVGNTIYF. This chain connects TRBV27 to TRBJ1-3, with no clear D. Trimming stripped 6 bases from V and 3 bases from J, with 9 bases between. CDR1 MNHEY and CDR2 SMNVEV come from the germline V gene (reference sequence). The CDR3 has 13 residues.

The sample holds a few counts of this clone. The chain recombines TRBV7-9 with TRBJ2-1; TRBD2 might be the D (5 bases). V lost 7 bases and J lost 10, with 14 bases in between. Germline V gene data show CDR1 as SEHNR and CDR2 as FQNEAQ (reference sequence). There are 12 residues in the CDR3. CDR3 DNA sequence: TGTGCCAGCAACGTGGACTCTGGGGAGCAGTTCTTC. It codes for CASNVDSGEQFF.

The chain recombines TRBV3-1 (or the pseudogene TRBV3-2) with TRBJ2-7, with TRBD1 matching over 8 bases. The V gene's germline CDR1 is LGHDT and CDR2 YNNKEL (reference sequence). The CDR3 totals 14 residues. J lost 7 bases, V lost 4 bases, and 9 bases had no gene match. The CDR3 nucleotides read TGTGCCAGCAGCCGAGGGACAGGATCAAGGGAGCAGTACTTC. Protein sequence: CASSRGTGSREQYF.

The chain employs TRBV19 and TRBJ1-2; weak D call: TRBD1 (5 bases). The germline CDR1 and CDR2 sequences are LNHDA and SQIVND (reference sequence). The CDR3 runs 13 residues. The germline V and J ends were trimmed by 5 bases and 8 bases, with 15 bases remaining between them. The CDR3 region is CASSPGTPRGYTF. The CDR3 nucleotides read TGTGCCAGTAGTCCGGGGACCCCGAGAGGCTACACCTTC.

The V call is TRBV28, the J call TRBJ1-1, with D hard to call. The CDR3 loop spans 15 amino acids. V lost 3 bases and J 2 bases, leaving 13 bases between the germline ends. Per germline, CDR1 MDHEN and CDR2 SYDVKM. The DNA of the CDR3 is TGTGCCAGCAGTTTTCGGGTTTTTCGAAACACTGAAGCTTTCTTT. This codes for CASSFRVFRNTEAFF. Based on the CDR3 plus reference TRBV28 and TRBJ1-1, the full variable domain is DVKVTQSSRYLVKRTGEKVFLECVQDMDHENMFWYRQDPGLGLRLIYFSYDVKMKEKGDIPEGYSVSREKKERFSLILESASTNQTSMYLCASSFRVFRNTEAFFGQGTRLTVV.

This clone occurred once. The chain is built from TRBV19 and TRBJ2-7; D unclear. Trimming removed 6 bases from V and 6 bases from J, with 15 bases in between. CDR1 and CDR2 from the germline V gene are LNHDA and SQIVND (reference sequence). This CDR3 region has 13 residues. CDR3 residues: CASSRDLVGEQYF. The CDR3 nucleotides are TGTGCCAGTAGCCGAGATTTAGTGGGCGAGCAGTACTTC.

V gene TRBV28 combines with J gene TRBJ1-2; TRBD1 is a possible D gene (5 bases). Deletions cut 7 bases from V and 2 bases from J, with 11 bases between. In germline, CDR1 is MDHEN, CDR2 SYDVKM. The length of the CDR3 is 13 residues. CDR3 DNA: TGTGCCAGCAACCAACGGGGGAACTATGGCTACACCTTC. It is translated as CASNQRGNYGYTF.

This clone has only one observation. The J gene is TRBJ2-2, the V gene TRBV25-1; the match to TRBD1 covers 9 bases. Germline-derived CDR1 and CDR2 are MGHDK and SYGVNS. The V gene end was trimmed by 4 bases and the J gene end by 6 bases; junction bases not matched to a gene: 9. CDR3 length equals 16 residues. In nucleotides, the CDR3 is TGTGCCAGCAGTGCCACCCGGACAGGGGCGGCCGGGGAGCTGTTTTTT. Encoded protein: CASSATRTGAAGELFF.